The 10 T cell receptor beta chains below come from one sample, sequenced in a study of CD8+CD57+ T cells in acquired aplastic anemia. TCR beta VDJ and CDR3 profiles were obtained from a genomic DNA template. TCRdb fed the reads into MiXCR, producing one record per CDR3 protein. The sample lists roughly 190,000 distinct CDR3 sequences, around 59% occurring once. Specimen: sorted CD4+, CD8+, or CD8+CD57+ T cells (not recorded which) from PBMCs. These receptors originate from a human donor in good health, serving as a control.

This clonotype has ten or more counts. V usage is TRBV27 and J usage is TRBJ2-7, with 9 bases fitting TRBD1. Per germline, CDR1 MNHEY and CDR2 SMNVEV (reference sequence). The CDR3 spans 15 residues. The J segment lost 4 bases and the V segment lost 3 bases, leaving 7 bases of the junction unmatched. Here the CDR3 DNA reads TGTGCCAGCAGTTTCACGGGACAGGGTATGTACGAGCAGTACTTC. It codes for CASSFTGQGMYEQYF.

This clonotype was detected many times. This chain links TRBV19 with TRBJ2-7, with TRBD1 matching 7 bases. The ends lost 8 bases at V and 3 bases at J; junction bases unmatched: 7. The CDR3 spans 13 residues. Germline assignment: CDR1 LNHDA and CDR2 SQIVND (reference sequence). CDR3 bases: TGTGCCAGTCGTGGACAGGAATACTACGAGCAGTACTTC. Translating gives CASRGQEYYEQYF.

This clonotype is a singleton in its sample. V is TRBV20-1 and J is TRBJ2-5; TRBD1 matches at 11 bases. Germline values: CDR1 DFQATT, CDR2 SNEGSKA (reference sequence). The V gene end was trimmed by 5 bases and the J gene end by 9 bases; junction bases not matched to a gene: 8. CDR3 size: 13 residues. CDR3 region: CSAGGTGGQPQYF. The CDR3 DNA follows: TGCAGTGCTGGGGGGACAGGGGGTCAGCCCCAGTACTTC.

This clonotype was seen a few times. This chain joins TRBV5-1 and TRBJ2-2; TRBD1 matches 9 bases. The CDR3 has 18 amino acids. V trimming: 0 bases; J trimming: 4 bases; junction bases outside the gene matches: 10. The germline V gene encodes CDR1 SGHRS and CDR2 YFSETQ. This CDR3 reads CASSLGQTGGGFTGELFF. The CDR3 nucleotides are TGCGCCAGCAGCTTGGGACAAACAGGGGGCGGTTTCACCGGGGAGCTGTTTTTT.

This clonotype was found many times. This rearrangement joins TRBV20-1 to TRBJ1-1, with D possibly matching TRBD1 (6 bases). The CDR3 extends over 12 amino acids. V was clipped by 4 bases and J by 6 bases, with 12 bases between them. CDR1 is DFQATT and CDR2 is SNEGSKA in the germline V gene (reference sequence). CDR3 nucleotides: TGCAGTGCTACCATTCCAGGGGCTGAAGCTTTCTTT. Protein product: CSATIPGAEAFF.

This clonotype was counted a few times. J is TRBJ2-1 and V is TRBV3-1, with 8 bases identical to TRBD2. Germline values: CDR1 LGHDT, CDR2 YNNKEL (reference sequence). This CDR3 contains 17 residues. The trim removed 0 bases at V and 3 bases at J, leaving 7 bases unmatched. CDR3 DNA sequence: TGTGCCAGCAGCCAAGATTCTGGACTAGCAGGCTACAATGAGCAGTTCTTC. Its translation: CASSQDSGLAGYNEQFF.

The chain joins TRBV20-1 to TRBJ1-1; the D is unclear. The CDR3 extends over 12 amino acids. Germline V gene lookup returns CDR1 DFQATT and CDR2 SNEGSKA (reference sequence). Trimming took 5 bases from V and 3 from J, leaving 10 bases between them. The CDR3 DNA is TGCAGTGCTTCTGTCGGGGACACTGAAGCTTTCTTT. Translated: CSASVGDTEAFF.

The chain combines TRBV20-1 with TRBJ1-2; tentatively, D is TRBD1 (5 bases). With 2 bases removed from V and 6 bases from J, the gap between germline ends came to 10 bases. There are 12 residues in the CDR3. CDR1 is DFQATT and CDR2 is SNEGSKA in the germline V gene (reference sequence). In DNA, the CDR3 is TGCAGTGCTAGAAAGGGACGGCATGGCTACACCTTC. It specifies CSARKGRHGYTF.

This chain uses TRBV2 with TRBJ1-6; no clear D gene. Germline assignment: CDR1 SNHLY and CDR2 FYNNEI. Trimming removed 6 bases at V and 3 bases at J, with 12 bases between. The CDR3 covers 15 residues. In nucleotides, the CDR3 is TGTGCCAGCAGGCAAGACTTTTACTATAATTCACCCCTCCACTTT. Amino acids: CASRQDFYYNSPLHF.

The rearrangement joins TRBV10-3 to TRBJ2-7, with 7 nucleotides matching TRBD2. CDR3 length equals 15 residues. CDR1 is ENHRY and CDR2 is SYGVKD in the germline V gene. Unmatched junction bases numbered 5, after V lost 0 bases and J lost 3 bases. For the CDR3, the DNA is TGTGCCATCAGTGAGTCGATTAGGGAGGGCTACGAGCAGTACTTC. Translation gives CAISESIREGYEQYF.